Listed here are 8 T cell receptor beta chains from one sample, sequenced in a study of molecular identifiers for immune sequencing clone quantification. TCRdb called the PCR reads again in MiXCR, with one record for every CDR3 protein. The table shows 400,000 to 600,000 distinct CDR3 sequences, with approximately 25% occurring only once. Source material: naive CD8+ T cells from blood, with Jurkat cell RNA spiked in. As to subset: FACS-sorted CD8+CD4-CCR7+CD45RA+ naive T cells. The receptors were gathered from a human donor in good health. Some libraries in this study had Jurkat cell RNA spiked in.

This clonotype was detected only a few times. V gene TRBV29-1 combines with J gene TRBJ1-1, with D unclear. Germline V lookup: CDR1 SQVTM, CDR2 ANQGSEA. Trimming removed 8 bases from V and 2 bases from J, with 15 bases in between. The CDR3 sequence is 13 residues long. The CDR3 here is CSPTVRVNTEAFF. The CDR3 DNA follows: TGCAGCCCTACAGTCCGGGTAAACACTGAAGCTTTCTTT.

The rearrangement joins TRBV4-1 to TRBJ1-1; 9 nucleotides agree with TRBD1. The CDR3 runs 20 residues. Germline CDR1 is MGHRA and CDR2 is YSYEKL. Losses at the gene ends were 1 base for V and 5 bases for J; bases not matched to a gene: 20. The CDR3 protein is CASSQVMWGGTGRVSTEAFF. DNA of the CDR3: TGCGCCAGCAGCCAAGTGATGTGGGGTGGGACAGGGCGGGTGTCGACTGAAGCTTTCTTT.

The rearrangement uses TRBV7-9 and TRBJ2-5, with TRBD2 identical over 8 bases. The CDR3 covers 15 residues. V was clipped by 5 bases and J by 5 bases; unmatched bases: 10. Germline loops: CDR1 SEHNR, CDR2 FQNEAQ (reference sequence). The CDR3 loop is CASSPPVAGRETQYF. In nucleotides, the CDR3 is TGTGCCAGCAGCCCTCCCGTAGCGGGACGGGAGACCCAGTACTTC.

This clonotype was counted many times. The V and J genes are TRBV29-1 and TRBJ1-2; D gene unclear. The CDR3 length is 11 residues. V lost 4 bases and J lost 6, with 9 bases in between. Germline loops: CDR1 SQVTM, CDR2 ANQGSEA. The CDR3 DNA reads as TGCAGCGTTGTGGTCAGTCATGGCTACACCTTC. This sequence encodes CSVVVSHGYTF.

About this clonotype itself: Being one base from a much bigger clone, this may be a read error. CDR3 amino acids: CASSLDGGSTEALF. The CDR3 DNA sequence: TGTGCCAGCAGCTTAGATGGGGGATCCACTGAAGCTCTCTTT. The chain joins TRBV7-9 to TRBJ1-1; D possibly corresponds to TRBD1 (5 bases). The germline V gene encodes CDR1 SEHNR and CDR2 FQNEAQ (reference sequence). The CDR3 consists of 14 residues.

CDR3 in DNA: TGTGCCAGCAGTTATGAGTATCGACAGGGGGCTTACGAGCAGTACTTC. It specifies CASSYEYRQGAYEQYF. The chain has TRBV6-5 and TRBJ2-7; 10 bases fit TRBD1. CDR3 length: 16 residues. J lost 4 bases, V lost 3 bases, and 9 bases had no gene match. CDR1 is MNHEY and CDR2 is SVGAGI in the germline V gene.

This clonotype showed up just a few times. The chain employs TRBV19 and TRBJ2-1, with 11 bases lining up with TRBD2. The CDR3 sequence is 15 residues long. The V gene end was trimmed by 3 bases and the J gene end by 9 bases; junction bases not matched to a gene: 7. Germline V CDR1 and CDR2: LNHDA, SQIVND (reference sequence). The CDR3 loop is CASSMGSGRAGEQFF. CDR3 nucleotides: TGTGCCAGTAGTATGGGTAGCGGGAGGGCCGGTGAGCAGTTCTTC.

With regard to this clonotype: A clone one base away is much larger, so this may be a read error. The chain carries TRBV19 and TRBJ1-2; 10 bases line up with TRBD1. CDR3 length equals 16 residues. Germline CDR1 reads LNHDA; CDR2 reads SQIVND (reference sequence). V shed 5 bases and J 2 bases; nucleotides not matched to a gene: 8. The CDR3 coding sequence is TGTGCCAGTAGTGACAGACAGGGGGCGCGGAACTATGGCTACACCTTC. Translated: CASSDRQGARNYGYTF.